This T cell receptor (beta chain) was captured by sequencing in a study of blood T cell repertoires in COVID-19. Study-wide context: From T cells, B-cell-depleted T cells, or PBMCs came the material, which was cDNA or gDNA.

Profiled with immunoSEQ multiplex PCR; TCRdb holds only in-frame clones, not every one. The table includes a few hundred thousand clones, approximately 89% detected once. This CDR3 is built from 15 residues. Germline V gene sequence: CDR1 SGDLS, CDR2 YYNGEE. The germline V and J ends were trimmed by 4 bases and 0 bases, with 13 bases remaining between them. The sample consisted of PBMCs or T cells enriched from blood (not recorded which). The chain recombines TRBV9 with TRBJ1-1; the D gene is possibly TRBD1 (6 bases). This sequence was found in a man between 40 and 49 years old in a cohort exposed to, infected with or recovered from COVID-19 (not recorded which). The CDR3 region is CASSPRTEMNTEAFF. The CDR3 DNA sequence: TGTGCCAGCAGCCCGAGGACAGAGATGAACACTGAAGCTTTCTTT.